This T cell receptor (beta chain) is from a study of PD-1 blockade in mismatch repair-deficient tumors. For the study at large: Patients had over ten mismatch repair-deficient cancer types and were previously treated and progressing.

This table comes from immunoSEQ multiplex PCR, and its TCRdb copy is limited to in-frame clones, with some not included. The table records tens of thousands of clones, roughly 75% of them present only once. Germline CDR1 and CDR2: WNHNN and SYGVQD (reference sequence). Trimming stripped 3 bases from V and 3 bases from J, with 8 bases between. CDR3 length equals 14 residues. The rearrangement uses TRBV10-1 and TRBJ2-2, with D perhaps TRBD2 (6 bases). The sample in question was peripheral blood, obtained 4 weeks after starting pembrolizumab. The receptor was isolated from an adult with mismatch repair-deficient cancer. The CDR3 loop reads CASSDSGDTGELFF. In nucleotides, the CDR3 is TGCGCCAGCAGTGACTCGGGAGACACCGGGGAGCTGTTTTTT.